This TCR beta chain emerged from a study of shared clonotypes between healthy human individuals. V gave up 2 bases and J gave up 1 base; unmatched junction bases: 3. Germline CDR1 MDHEN, CDR2 SYDVKM. The CDR3 totals 15 residues. Naive CD8 cells lacked CD45RO, underwent positive selection for CCR7 and left out terminally differentiated effector memory CD45RA+ cells. Donors were Caucasian adults residing in Nashville, Tennessee, USA. This clone is a singleton in its sample. No antigen is known for it. General observations from the study: Relative to their counterparts shared across all four donors, non-shared clonotypes exhibited diminished generation probabilities. A generally larger estimated richness was seen in naive subsets than in memory subsets.

Profiled with immunoSEQ multiplex PCR; TCRdb holds only in-frame clones, not every one. Of about 2.2 million clones listed, more than 85% were seen once; the top ten hold approximately 1.7%. Specimen: naive CD8+ T cells from PBMCs. The clonotype was recovered from a man between 18 and 35 years old in good health. Some clones in this sample may be carry-over from other donors' samples. The chain is built from TRBV28 and TRBJ2-3, with TRBD2 matching 7 bases. The CDR3 coding sequence is TGTGCCAGCAGTTTAGTGCGGGAGCGCACAGATACGCAGTATTTT. The encoded protein is CASSLVRERTDTQYF.